This is a list of T cell receptor beta chains from one sample in a study of blood T cell repertoires in COVID-19. The repertoire was sequenced with immunoSEQ multiplex PCR; TCRdb's copy has only in-frame clones and lacks some. This sample yields 360,000 or so clones, of which around 89% are seen a single time; about 7% belongs to the top ten. Sequencing was carried out using peripheral blood. The receptors here all came from a man aged 18 to 30 with active or convalescent COVID-19. Both conserved end residues are part of each CDR3. D genes are given only for firm matches. The size of a clone is reported for some rows only, either as once, few or many, or as a class for expanded clones.

CDR3nt	CDR3aa	abundance	d_gene	v_gene	j_gene
TGTGCCAGCAGTTCAACCGGGACAGGTTCTTCACCCCTCCACTTT	CASSSTGTGSSPLHF	NA	TRBD1	TRBV28	TRBJ1-6
TGTGCCAGTAGTACTGACCGTAGGACAAATTCACCCCTCCACTTT	CASSTDRRTNSPLHF	NA	NA	TRBV19	TRBJ1-6
TGTGCCAGCAGCTTAGTTGCTAGCGGGAGGAGTGAGCAGTACTTC	CASSLVASGRSEQYF	NA	TRBD2	TRBV7-2	TRBJ2-7
TGTGCCACCAGTGATTCTGGCCAGGGAGGTGAGCAGTTCTTC	CATSDSGQGGEQFF	NA	NA	TRBV24-1	TRBJ2-1
TGTGCCAGCAGCGTAGGGGCGGCTTTACGGCGGGATGGACACAATGAGCAGTTCTTC	CASSVGAALRRDGHNEQFF	NA	NA	TRBV9	TRBJ2-1
TGTGCCAGCACCCCTACTCGGAATGAGCAGTTCTTC	CASTPTRNEQFF	NA	NA	TRBV7-2	TRBJ2-1
TGTGCCAGCAGTTTCGCTCCAGCTGGGGCCAACGTCCTGACTTTC	CASSFAPAGANVLTF	NA	NA	TRBV28	TRBJ2-6
TGTGCCAGCAGCTTAGCGTCAGGGGCCCACGAGCAGTACTTC	CASSLASGAHEQYF	medium-sized	NA	TRBV7-2	TRBJ2-7
TGCGCCAGCAGCCCGGGTCAGCGTATAATTAGTGATGGCTACACCTTC	CASSPGQRIISDGYTF	NA	NA	TRBV4-3	TRBJ1-2
TGTGCCAGCAGCTTCTCAGGGTTCGAGCAGTACTTC	CASSFSGFEQYF	NA	NA	TRBV5-5	TRBJ2-7
TGTGCCAGCAGCCCCGGGACAGAAGAGACCCAGTACTTC	CASSPGTEETQYF	NA	TRBD1	TRBV11-1	TRBJ2-5
TGTGCCAGCAGTTCAAGACAGGGCATTATCAATCAGCCCCAGCATTTT	CASSSRQGIINQPQHF	NA	TRBD1	TRBV28	TRBJ1-5
TGTGCCGGGTCACTAGCGGGGAGGACCTACGAGCAGTACTTC	CAGSLAGRTYEQYF	NA	TRBD2	TRBV28	TRBJ2-7
TGTGCCACCAGTGATCCCTGGACAGGGATGTACTTC	CATSDPWTGMYF	NA	TRBD1	TRBV24-1	TRBJ2-4
TGTGCCAGTAGCGTAGGAACAGGGGGGATGAACACTGAAGCTTTCTTT	CASSVGTGGMNTEAFF	NA	TRBD1	TRBV19	TRBJ1-1
TGTGCCAGCAGCTTAGGCGATGACTATGGCTACACCTTC	CASSLGDDYGYTF	NA	NA	TRBV11-3	TRBJ1-2
TGTGCCAGCAGCTTACTCTCCGGAGTTGCAACTAATGAAAAACTGTTTTTT	CASSLLSGVATNEKLFF	NA	NA	TRBV5-8	TRBJ1-4
TGTGCCAGCCTACAAAATATGGACAGAACCAATCAGCCCCAGCATTTT	CASLQNMDRTNQPQHF	NA	NA	TRBV28	TRBJ1-5
TGTGCCAGCAGCGCTACAGGGGGCGGCTACGAGCAGTACTTC	CASSATGGGYEQYF	NA	TRBD1	TRBV7-2	TRBJ2-7
TGTGCCAGCAGCCTGGACAGGGGATTCTCAGATACGCAGTATTTT	CASSLDRGFSDTQYF	NA	TRBD1	TRBV5-6	TRBJ2-3
TGTGCCAGCAGCACCGACAGGGGCTCTGGAAACACCATATATTTT	CASSTDRGSGNTIYF	NA	TRBD1	TRBV7-9	TRBJ1-3
TGCGCCAGCAGCCAAGGTAGTGGTGACACTGAAGCTTTCTTT	CASSQGSGDTEAFF	NA	NA	TRBV4-1	TRBJ1-1
TGTGCCAGCAGTCCCCTAACAACAGGGGGGAGGACTAATGAAAAACTGTTTTTT	CASSPLTTGGRTNEKLFF	NA	TRBD1	TRBV7-9	TRBJ1-4
TGCGCCAGTTCGCCCGGGACTAGCGGGAGGGCCGGTTTCGATGAGCAGTTCTTC	CASSPGTSGRAGFDEQFF	NA	TRBD2	TRBV5-1	TRBJ2-1
TGCGCCAGCAGCGTCCCCGGGACAGGGAACAATGAGCAGTTCTTC	CASSVPGTGNNEQFF	NA	TRBD1	TRBV5-1	TRBJ2-1
TGTGCCAGCAGCGAGGGGCCCGGGGACTCAGCCTACGAGCAGTACTTC	CASSEGPGDSAYEQYF	once	NA	TRBV9	TRBJ2-7
TGTGCCAGCGGAGACGCCCAATTTTACAATGAGCAGTTCTTC	CASGDAQFYNEQFF	once	NA	TRBV28	TRBJ2-1
TGTGCCAGCAGTTACGTTCGGGACAGGGACTACAATGAGCAGTTCTTC	CASSYVRDRDYNEQFF	NA	TRBD1	TRBV6-5	TRBJ2-1
TGTGCCACCAGTCGCGGGGCCGGGACTAGCGTCAACAATGAGCAGTTCTTC	CATSRGAGTSVNNEQFF	NA	TRBD2	TRBV15	TRBJ2-1